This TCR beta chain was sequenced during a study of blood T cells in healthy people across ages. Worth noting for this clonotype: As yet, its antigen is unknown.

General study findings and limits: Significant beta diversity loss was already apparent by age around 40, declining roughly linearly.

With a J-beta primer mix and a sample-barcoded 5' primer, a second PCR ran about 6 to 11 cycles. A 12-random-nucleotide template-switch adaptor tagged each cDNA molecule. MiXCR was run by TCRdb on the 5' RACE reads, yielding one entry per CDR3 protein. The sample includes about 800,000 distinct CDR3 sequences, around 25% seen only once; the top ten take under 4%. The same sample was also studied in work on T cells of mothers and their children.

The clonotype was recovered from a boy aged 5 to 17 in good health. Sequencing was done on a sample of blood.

CDR3 residues: CASRVPGQGNSPLHF. CDR3 in DNA: TGTGCCAGCAGGGTTCCGGGACAGGGAAATTCACCCCTCCACTTT. The gene calls are TRBV27 and TRBJ1-6, with 9 bases identical to TRBD1. V was pared by 6 bases and J by 7 bases, with 7 bases of the junction left unmatched. Looked up from germline, CDR1 is MNHEY and CDR2 is SMNVEV (reference sequence). This CDR3 region has 15 residues.